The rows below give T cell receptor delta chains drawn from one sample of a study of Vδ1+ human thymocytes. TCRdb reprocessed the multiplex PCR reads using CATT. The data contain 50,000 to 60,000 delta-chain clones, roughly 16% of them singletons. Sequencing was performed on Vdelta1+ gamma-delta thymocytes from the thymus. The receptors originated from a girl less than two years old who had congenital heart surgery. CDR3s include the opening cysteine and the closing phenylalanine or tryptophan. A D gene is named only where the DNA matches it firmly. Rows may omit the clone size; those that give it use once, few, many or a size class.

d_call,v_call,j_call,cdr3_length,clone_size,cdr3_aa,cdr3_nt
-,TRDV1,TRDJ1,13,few,CALGGRRTDKLIF,TGTGCTCTTGGAGGGCGTAGGACCGATAAACTCATCTTT
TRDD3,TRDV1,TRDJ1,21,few,CALGINGLGDEPPANTDKLIF,TGTGCTCTTGGGATTAACGGGCTGGGGGACGAACCCCCGGCCAACACCGATAAACTCATCTTT
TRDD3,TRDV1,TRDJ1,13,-,CALGAGGYSGLIF,TGTGCTCTTGGGGCTGGGGGATACTCGGGGCTCATCTTT
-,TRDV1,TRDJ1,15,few,CALGKGGPFTDKLIF,TGTGCTCTTGGGAAAGGCGGTCCCTTCACCGATAAACTCATCTTT
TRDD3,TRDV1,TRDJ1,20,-,CALGGIEPTFRTGGHNKLIF,TGTGCTCTTGGGGGAATAGAGCCTACGTTCCGTACTGGGGGCCATAATAAACTCATCTTT
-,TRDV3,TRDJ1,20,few,CAPPLNSYRVLAGPTDKLIF,TGTGCCCCTCCTCTTAACTCCTACCGGGTACTGGCCGGTCCCACCGATAAACTCATCTTT
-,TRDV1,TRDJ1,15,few,CALGELTSTTDKLIF,TGTGCTCTTGGGGAACTGACCTCTACCACCGATAAACTCATCTTT
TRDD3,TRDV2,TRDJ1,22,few,CACDTLDPVLGDMDEYTDKLIF,TGTGCCTGTGACACCTTGGACCCCGTACTGGGGGATATGGACGAGTACACCGACAAACTCATCTTT
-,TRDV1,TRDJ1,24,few,CALGELLPTRLTGGFPAFTDKLIF,TGTGCTCTTGGGGAACTCCTTCCTACTAGGCTTACTGGGGGATTCCCGGCCTTCACCGATAAACTCATCTTT
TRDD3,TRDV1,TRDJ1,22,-,CALGELIVEPILGVAYTDKLIF,TGTGCTCTTGGGGAACTAATCGTGGAACCTATACTGGGGGTGGCGTACACCGATAAACTCATCTTT
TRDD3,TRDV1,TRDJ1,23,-,CALGGQRSYVRTGGLWYTDKLIF,TGTGCTCTTGGGGGCCAAAGGTCCTACGTCCGTACTGGGGGACTCTGGTACACCGATAAACTCATCTTT
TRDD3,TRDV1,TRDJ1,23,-,CALGELAWVPRVLGDTQSDKLIF,TGTGCTCTTGGGGAACTGGCCTGGGTCCCGCGAGTACTGGGGGATACGCAGAGCGATAAACTCATCTTT
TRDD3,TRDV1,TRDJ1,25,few,CALGSRPSHSTWGIRRHDTVDKLIF,TGTGCTCTTGGGTCAAGGCCTTCCCATTCTACTTGGGGGATACGGCGGCACGATACGGTCGATAAACTCATCTTT
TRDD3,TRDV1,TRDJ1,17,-,CALLPVTGGPYTDKLIF,TGTGCTCTCCTTCCTGTTACTGGGGGACCTTACACCGATAAACTCATCTTT